The clone carrying this TCR beta chain was recorded many times. Approximately 9.7 milliliters was the volume of peripheral blood drawn from each donor. The V and J ends lost 2 bases and 9 bases, in that order; junction bases with no gene match: 2. The CDR3 is 14 amino acids. Germline assignment: CDR1 SGHTA and CDR2 FQGNSA. This sample was taken from a study of blood T cells in healthy people across ages. The use of a sample-barcoded 5' primer and a J-beta primer mix characterized a second PCR of roughly 7 to 11 cycles. Template switching added a 12-random-nucleotide identifier to every cDNA molecule. TCRdb reanalysed the 5' RACE reads using MiXCR and keeps one entry per CDR3 protein. The table has 1,500,000 or so distinct CDR3 sequences, roughly 43% seen once.

This clonotype was sampled from a woman aged 18 to 35 in good health. J is TRBJ1-6 and V is TRBV7-2; 9 bases line up with TRBD1. The sample comprised blood. CDR3 amino acids: CASSLWDRASPLHF. The DNA of the CDR3 is TGTGCCAGCAGCTTATGGGACAGGGCTTCACCCCTCCACTTT.